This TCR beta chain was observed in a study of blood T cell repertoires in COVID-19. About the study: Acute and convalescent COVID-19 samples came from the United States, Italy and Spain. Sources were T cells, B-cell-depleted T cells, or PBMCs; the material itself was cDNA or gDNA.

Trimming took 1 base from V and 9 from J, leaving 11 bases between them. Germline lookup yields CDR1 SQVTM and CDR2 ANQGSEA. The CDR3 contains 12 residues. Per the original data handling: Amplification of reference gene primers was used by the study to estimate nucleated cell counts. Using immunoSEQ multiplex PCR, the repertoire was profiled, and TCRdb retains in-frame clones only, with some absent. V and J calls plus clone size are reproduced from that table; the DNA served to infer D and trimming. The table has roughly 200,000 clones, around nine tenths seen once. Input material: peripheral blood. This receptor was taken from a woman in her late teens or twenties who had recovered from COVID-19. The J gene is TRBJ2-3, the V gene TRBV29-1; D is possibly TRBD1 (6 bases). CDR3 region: CSVEAVRGTQYF. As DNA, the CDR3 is TGCAGCGTTGAAGCGGTTAGGGGGACGCAGTATTTT.